This TCR beta chain was recovered during a study of beta chain features in type 1 diabetes. Turning to the study itself: All of the samples together had 85 million to 130 million sorted cells examined.

Findings and caveats of the study: Type 1 diabetes patients showed fewer insertions and more deletions at VDJ junctions. TCRB CDR3s were moderately but significantly shorter in Type 1 diabetes patients in all four CD4+ subsets.

A single heparinised draw of roughly 100 mL on average was taken per donor. V was clipped by 5 bases and J by 3 bases, with 10 bases between them. This CDR3 has 13 residues. Looked up from germline, CDR1 is SGHVS and CDR2 is FNYEAQ. Reverse transcription of all isolated RNA meant that expressed TCRB transcripts were sequenced. Sequenced by immunoSEQ multiplex PCR; TCRdb stores in-frame clones only, minus some. The repertoire holds over 700,000 clones, with 15% to 20% as singletons. This clone appeared a few times. Its antigen remains unidentified. Specimen: naive CD4+ T cells from blood. The chain uses TRBV7-6 and TRBJ2-5; D is uncertain. This receptor was identified in a woman aged 18-29 years in good health. This chain's CDR3 is CASSEYLKETQYF. The CDR3 nucleotides read TGTGCCAGCAGCGAGTACCTAAAAGAGACCCAGTACTTC.